Detailed here is one T cell receptor (beta chain). This record comes from a study of CD8+CD57+ T cells in acquired aplastic anemia. V lost 8 bases and J 13 bases, leaving 28 bases between the germline ends. Germline CDR1 SGDLS, CDR2 YYNGEE. The CDR3 has 16 amino acids. For CDR3 and TCR beta VDJ profiling, genomic DNA was the template used. TCRdb passed the reads through MiXCR, listing each CDR3 protein once. The data contain hundreds of thousands of distinct CDR3 sequences, 65% to 75% of them singletons. The sequence was collected from a human donor in good health, serving as a control. Sequencing was carried out using sorted CD4+, CD8+, or CD8+CD57+ T cells (not recorded which) from PBMCs. This chain connects TRBV9 to TRBJ1-6; D is undetermined. The CDR3 DNA reads TGTGCCAGTAGTATGCCCCGGAGACGGGGTTTTTCCCCCCTCCACTTT. Its translation is CASSMPRRRGFSPLHF.